The TCR beta chain under discussion was sequenced for a study of blood T cell repertoires in COVID-19. About the study: T cells, B-cell-depleted T cells, or PBMCs supplied cDNA or gDNA.

This CDR3 contains 15 residues. Trimming took 0 bases from V and 3 from J, leaving 9 bases between them. Germline V gene lookup returns CDR1 SGDLS and CDR2 YYNGEE. This table comes from immunoSEQ multiplex PCR, and its TCRdb copy is limited to in-frame clones, with some not included. Of around 390,000 clones detected, 87% appear once; the ten largest clones hold roughly 9.4%. The receptor comes from a woman aged 50 to 60 who had recovered from COVID-19. The source material was PBMCs or T cells enriched from blood (not recorded which). The rearrangement links TRBV9 to TRBJ2-2, with D possibly being TRBD1 (5 bases). The CDR3 nucleotides read TGTGCCAGCAGCGTAGCAGGGAAGGACACCGGGGAGCTGTTTTTT. Translation gives CASSVAGKDTGELFF.